The 31 T cell receptor beta chains below all came from one sample that was sequenced in a study of blood T cell repertoires in COVID-19. Clones were read by immunoSEQ multiplex PCR, and TCRdb kept only the in-frame ones, dropping some. There are about 360,000 clones in the sample; approximately 87% occur only once, and 1.3% lies in the top ten. Sequencing was carried out using PBMCs or T cells enriched from blood (not recorded which). The receptor source for this set is a man younger than 45 who had recovered from COVID-19.

The J gene is TRBJ1-1, the V gene TRBV6-6; D uncertain. The ends were cut back, 6 bases at V and 4 bases at J, with 6 bases in the middle. The CDR3 is 11 residues long. The germline CDR1 and CDR2 sequences are MNHNY and SVGAGI (reference sequence). The chain's CDR3 is CASRLRTEAFF. CDR3 DNA sequence: TGTGCCAGCAGACTCCGCACTGAAGCTTTCTTT.

The chain links TRBV19 to TRBJ1-2, with D possibly TRBD1 on 6 matching bases. V was trimmed by 4 bases and J by 4 bases, leaving 16 bases between them. The germline gives CDR1 LNHDA, CDR2 SQIVND (reference sequence). The CDR3 has 15 residues. This CDR3 is CASSTIGTSSYGYTF. CDR3 DNA: TGTGCCAGTAGTACCATCGGGACAAGCAGCTATGGCTACACCTTC.

V and J are TRBV29-1 and TRBJ1-5, with D perhaps TRBD1 (5 bases). Looked up from germline, CDR1 is SQVTM and CDR2 is ANQGSEA. Trimming left V 5 bases short and J 0 bases short, with 14 bases between. The CDR3 length is 15 residues. In DNA form, the CDR3 reads TGCAGCGTTTTGGTTGGGGGGACTAGCAATCAGCCCCAGCATTTT. Translated, it gives CSVLVGGTSNQPQHF.

This clone appeared a few times. CDR3 sequence reads: CASSLLQGYSNQPQHF. The CDR3 region has the DNA TGTGCCAGCAGCTTGTTACAGGGGTATAGCAATCAGCCCCAGCATTTT. The V and J genes are TRBV7-8 and TRBJ1-5, with 7 bases lining up with TRBD1. CDR3 length: 16 amino acids. V lost 3 bases, J lost 0 bases, and 5 bases stayed unmatched. Looked up from germline, CDR1 is SGHVS and CDR2 is FQNEAQ. The variable domain in full, completed from reference TRBV7-8 and TRBJ1-5, reads GAGVSQSPRYKVAKRGQDVALRCDPISGHVSLFWYQQALGQGPEFLTYFQNEAQLDKSGLPSDRFFAERPEGSVSTLKIQRTQQEDSAVYLCASSLLQGYSNQPQHFGDGTRLSIL.

The V gene is TRBV19, the J gene TRBJ2-1, with D perhaps matching TRBD1 (6 bases). The CDR3 is 15 amino acids. The germline V gene has CDR1 LNHDA and CDR2 SQIVND (reference sequence). The V end was cut by 3 bases, the J end by 0 bases, with 9 bases between. CDR3 DNA sequence: TGTGCCAGTAGTATCGACAGGAGCTCCTACAATGAGCAGTTCTTC. It codes for CASSIDRSSYNEQFF.

This chain joins TRBV14 and TRBJ1-2; D remains unclear. This CDR3 spans 13 amino acids. The germline gives CDR1 SGHDN, CDR2 FVKESK. The germline V and J ends were trimmed by 0 bases and 8 bases, with 10 bases remaining between them. The CDR3 loop is CASSQERAGGYTF. The DNA of the CDR3 is TGTGCCAGCAGCCAAGAACGGGCGGGCGGCTACACCTTC.

The chain uses TRBV30 and TRBJ1-2; the match to TRBD1 covers 10 bases. Germline V gene sequence: CDR1 GTSNPN, CDR2 SVGIG (reference sequence). Germline trimming cut 5 bases from V and 6 bases from J; bases unmatched to any gene: 9. The CDR3 is 14 residues long. In nucleotides, the CDR3 is TGTGCCTGGTCTCGGGACAGGGGTCACCATGGCTACACCTTC. Encoded protein: CAWSRDRGHHGYTF.

The CDR3 nucleotides read TGTGCCAGCAGTGCCTGGACAGGGGGTAATGAAAAACTGTTTTTT. It specifies CASSAWTGGNEKLFF. The chain employs TRBV11-2 and TRBJ1-4, with 10 bases fitting TRBD1. The CDR3 runs 15 residues. The germline CDR1 and CDR2 sequences are SGHAT and FQNNGV. Trimming removed 6 bases from V and 4 bases from J; junction bases left unmatched: 5.

This sequence joins TRBV9 and TRBJ1-2, with TRBD1 identical over 8 bases. With V trimmed by 2 bases and J by 4 bases, 4 bases remained unmatched. The CDR3 has 14 residues. The germline V gene has CDR1 SGDLS and CDR2 YYNGEE. For the CDR3, the DNA is TGTGCCAGCAGCGTCCAGGGGGCGCCCTATGGCTACACCTTC. Its translation is CASSVQGAPYGYTF.

This chain links TRBV27 with TRBJ2-1, with D perhaps matching TRBD2 (6 bases). The CDR3 has 16 amino acids. Per germline, CDR1 MNHEY and CDR2 SMNVEV (reference sequence). Trimming took 6 bases from V and 7 from J, leaving 22 bases between them. The CDR3 region has the DNA TGTGCCAGCAGATTCTCCGGGACGGATGGGGGGAATGAGCAGTTCTTC. This sequence encodes CASRFSGTDGGNEQFF.

A single count supports this clone. The V call is TRBV12-5, the J call TRBJ1-1, with a tentative D call TRBD1 (5 bases). The V end was cut by 7 bases, the J end by 2 bases, with 14 bases between. The CDR3 runs to 14 residues. From germline, CDR1 is LGHNT and CDR2 FRNRAP. CDR3 sequence reads: CASVIQASNTEAFF. In DNA, the CDR3 is TGTGCTAGTGTTATACAGGCTTCAAACACTGAAGCTTTCTTT.

The chain employs TRBV27 and TRBJ2-7; D uncertain. Per the germline V gene, CDR1 is MNHEY and CDR2 is SMNVEV (reference sequence). V lost 4 bases to trimming and J lost 4 bases, with 8 bases between them. The CDR3 sequence is 12 residues long. The CDR3 here is CASSSERYEQYF. CDR3 nucleotide sequence: TGTGCCAGCAGTTCAGAAAGATACGAGCAGTACTTC.

The chain joins TRBV6-5 to TRBJ1-1; TRBD1 aligns across 8 bases. Germline V CDR1 and CDR2: MNHEY, SVGAGI. The ends lost 2 bases at V and 10 bases at J; junction bases unmatched: 3. This CDR3 has 12 residues. CDR3 amino acids: CASSYPTGVAFF. The CDR3 nucleotides are TGTGCCAGCAGTTACCCGACAGGGGTAGCTTTCTTT.

V and J are TRBV30 and TRBJ1-3, with D uncertain. Trimming left V 4 bases short and J 7 bases short, with 14 bases between. CDR1 is GTSNPN and CDR2 is SVGIG in the germline V gene (reference sequence). The CDR3 sequence is 13 residues long. The CDR3 loop reads CAWTPRGFNTIYF. CDR3 bases: TGTGCCTGGACCCCGCGAGGATTCAACACCATATATTTT.

As regards this clone: In the same sample, other DNA sequences code for this CDR3. The chain uses TRBV18 and TRBJ2-3; the match to TRBD1 covers 7 bases. The trim removed 3 bases at V and 6 bases at J, leaving 0 bases unmatched. The CDR3 totals 12 residues. Germline V CDR1 and CDR2: KGHSH, LQKENI. CDR3 DNA sequence: TGTGCCAGCTCACCGACAGGGGATACGCAGTATTTT. Translating it yields CASSPTGDTQYF.

This sequence joins TRBV4-3 and TRBJ2-1; 10 bases fit TRBD1. The V and J ends lost 1 base and 2 bases, in that order; junction bases with no gene match: 2. Germline values: CDR1 LGHNA, CDR2 YSLEER. This CDR3 spans 16 amino acids. The CDR3 is CASSQVGTGAYNEQFF. The CDR3 bases are TGCGCCAGCAGCCAAGTGGGGACAGGGGCCTACAATGAGCAGTTCTTC.

The chain links TRBV12-3 or TRBV12-4 to TRBJ1-5, with D uncertain. The CDR3 is made up of 12 amino acids. Trimming pared 7 bases from V and 3 bases from J, leaving 7 bases between. The chain's CDR3 is CASNSLNQPQHF. The CDR3 nucleotides read TGTGCCAGCAACAGTCTCAATCAGCCCCAGCATTTT.

The chain links TRBV5-1 to TRBJ1-1; the D is unclear. This CDR3 contains 14 residues. V was cut by 1 base and J by 4 bases, with 11 bases left in between. CDR1 and CDR2 from the germline V gene are SGHRS and YFSETQ. CDR3 DNA: TGCGCCAGCAGCTTGACAAATCGGGGCACTGAAGCTTTCTTT. Translation: CASSLTNRGTEAFF.

This clone was detected once. The chain joins TRBV11-1 to TRBJ1-5; D might be TRBD1 (5 bases). The CDR3 loop spans 15 amino acids. V was pared by 2 bases and J by 5 bases, with 13 bases between. Germline loops: CDR1 SGHAT, CDR2 FQDESV (reference sequence). The DNA of the CDR3 is TGTGCCAGCAGCTTAAGGCCCAGGGAGGATCAGCCCCAGCATTTT. Translated: CASSLRPREDQPQHF. Based on the CDR3 plus reference TRBV11-1 and TRBJ1-5, the full variable domain is EAEVAQSPRYKITEKSQAVAFWCDPISGHATLYWYRQILGQGPELLVQFQDESVVDDSQLPKDRFSAERLKGVDSTLKIQPAELGDSAMYLCASSLRPREDQPQHFGDGTRLSIL.

V and J are TRBV7-2 and TRBJ1-6; D is unclear. This CDR3 spans 12 amino acids. Trimming stripped 2 bases from V and 13 bases from J, with 9 bases between. Per the germline V gene, CDR1 is SGHTA and CDR2 is FQGNSA. CDR3 nucleotides: TGTGCCAGCAGCTTAAGAGGAAAGCCCCTCCACTTT. Residues: CASSLRGKPLHF.

The genes are TRBV7-9 and TRBJ2-1; 8 positions agree with TRBD1. Germline V lookup: CDR1 SEHNR, CDR2 FQNEAQ (reference sequence). With 3 bases clipped from V and 0 bases from J, the junction kept 7 bases outside the gene matches. The length of the CDR3 is 17 residues. CDR3 amino acids: CASSFDRGHISYNEQFF. The CDR3 DNA follows: TGTGCCAGCAGCTTTGACAGGGGCCATATCTCCTACAATGAGCAGTTCTTC.

This clone showed up just once. This chain uses TRBV19 with TRBJ2-3; D is perhaps TRBD2 (5 bases). Trimming removed 5 bases at V and 3 bases at J, with 12 bases between. The germline gives CDR1 LNHDA, CDR2 SQIVND (reference sequence). The CDR3 is 14 amino acids. The CDR3 reads CASSRSSLTDTQYF. The CDR3 DNA sequence: TGTGCCAGTAGTCGATCTAGCTTGACAGATACGCAGTATTTT.

This rearrangement joins TRBV4-1 to TRBJ2-7, with 8 nucleotides matching TRBD1. The CDR3 runs 16 residues. The V and J ends lost 5 bases and 7 bases, in that order; junction bases with no gene match: 16. Germline V gives CDR1 MGHRA, CDR2 YSYEKL. CDR3 region: CASSGNPGQGTREQYF. Written as DNA, the CDR3 is TGCGCCAGCAGCGGCAATCCTGGACAGGGTACTAGGGAGCAGTACTTC.

This clone was recorded a few times. As DNA, the CDR3 is TGTGCCAGCAGCCTTAAGGGTCCGGGGAGTGAAGCTTTCTTT. As protein: CASSLKGPGSEAFF. V usage is TRBV11-3 and J usage is TRBJ1-1; D unclear. There are 14 residues in the CDR3. V shed 5 bases and J shed 7 bases, with 17 bases lying between them. CDR1 is SGHNT, CDR2 YENEEA, per germline. The full variable domain, rest sourced from reference TRBV11-3 and TRBJ1-1, is EAGVVQSPRYKIIEKKQPVAFWCNPISGHNTLYWYLQNLGQGPELLIRYENEEAVDDSQLPKDRFSAERLKGVDSTLKIQPAELGDSAVYLCASSLKGPGSEAFFGQGTRLTVV.

J is TRBJ1-5 and V is TRBV12-3 or TRBV12-4; D is undetermined. This CDR3 region has 13 residues. V gave up 7 bases and J gave up 4 bases, with 11 bases separating them. The CDR3 bases are TGTGCCAGCAAACGGTTATTAAATCAGCCCCAGCATTTT. It is translated as CASKRLLNQPQHF.

This clone was seen more than once but under ten times. This chain uses TRBV5-1 with TRBJ2-7; D uncertain. Per germline, CDR1 SGHRS and CDR2 YFSETQ. The V gene lost 0 bases and the J gene lost 4 bases, with 8 bases spanning the gap. The CDR3 contains 13 residues. The CDR3 region is CASSLGAGYEQYF. CDR3 in DNA: TGCGCCAGCAGCTTGGGGGCCGGTTACGAGCAGTACTTC.

This clone was observed a few times. V is TRBV5-5 and J is TRBJ1-3; D is possibly TRBD1 (5 bases). CDR1 SGHKS and CDR2 YYEKEE come from the germline V gene (reference sequence). This CDR3 spans 13 amino acids. Trimming took 3 bases from V and 5 from J, leaving 9 bases between them. CDR3 in DNA: TGTGCCAGCAGCTCGGACATGAGAAACACCATATATTTT. The encoded protein is CASSSDMRNTIYF.

The chain has TRBV7-9 and TRBJ2-4, with TRBD1 identical over 7 bases. The V and J ends lost 5 bases and 5 bases, in that order; junction bases with no gene match: 9. Per the germline V gene, CDR1 is SEHNR and CDR2 is FQNEAQ (reference sequence). The CDR3 runs to 15 residues. DNA for the CDR3: TGTGCCAGCAGCCCACATTGGGACAGTGAAAACATTCAGTACTTC. Protein sequence: CASSPHWDSENIQYF.

The V call is TRBV19, the J call TRBJ1-5, with 7 nucleotides matching TRBD1. Germline V gene sequence: CDR1 LNHDA, CDR2 SQIVND (reference sequence). V dropped 3 bases and J dropped 5; count of bases not matched to a gene: 7. This CDR3 spans 15 amino acids. As DNA, the CDR3 is TGTGCCAGTAGTATCGGGACAGTAGGCCATCAGCCCCAGCATTTT. It translates to CASSIGTVGHQPQHF.

This rearrangement joins TRBV6-6 to TRBJ2-3, with 11 bases matching TRBD2. Germline V CDR1 and CDR2: MNHNY, SVGAGI (reference sequence). CDR3 length: 17 amino acids. V lost 5 bases and J lost 3; bases outside the gene matches: 10. The DNA for the CDR3 is TGTGCCAGCAGTCCCCGGCCTAGCGGGGGGAGAACAGATACGCAGTATTTT. This sequence encodes CASSPRPSGGRTDTQYF.

V usage is TRBV9 and J usage is TRBJ2-3; maybe TRBD2 (6 bases). The CDR3 totals 15 residues. Looked up from germline, CDR1 is SGDLS and CDR2 is YYNGEE. With 0 bases removed from V and 0 bases from J, the gap between germline ends came to 8 bases. CDR3 protein: CASSVVGLSTDTQYF. DNA for the CDR3: TGTGCCAGCAGCGTAGTAGGACTAAGCACAGATACGCAGTATTTT.